This TCR beta chain is from a study of CD8 T cells in Susac syndrome. This CDR3 spans 15 amino acids. The V and J ends lost 3 bases and 2 bases respectively, with 10 bases between them. Germline V gene data show CDR1 as SGHTA and CDR2 as FQGNSA. Reverse transcription of roughly 0.45 to 1 ug RNA was carried out with random hexamers. From the immunoSEQ multiplex PCR reads, TCRdb called clonotypes with MiXCR, one entry per CDR3 protein. The data contain tens of thousands of distinct CDR3 sequences, roughly 94% of them seen just once; the ten biggest clones take up 0.26%. This receptor was identified in a human donor in good health. The specimen sequenced was CD8+ T cells from PBMCs. This chain connects TRBV7-2 to TRBJ1-4; TRBD1 is a possible D gene (5 bases). The CDR3 here is CASSLVRGTNEKLFF. The CDR3 DNA reads TGTGCCAGCAGCTTGGTGCGGGGGACTAATGAAAAACTGTTTTTT.